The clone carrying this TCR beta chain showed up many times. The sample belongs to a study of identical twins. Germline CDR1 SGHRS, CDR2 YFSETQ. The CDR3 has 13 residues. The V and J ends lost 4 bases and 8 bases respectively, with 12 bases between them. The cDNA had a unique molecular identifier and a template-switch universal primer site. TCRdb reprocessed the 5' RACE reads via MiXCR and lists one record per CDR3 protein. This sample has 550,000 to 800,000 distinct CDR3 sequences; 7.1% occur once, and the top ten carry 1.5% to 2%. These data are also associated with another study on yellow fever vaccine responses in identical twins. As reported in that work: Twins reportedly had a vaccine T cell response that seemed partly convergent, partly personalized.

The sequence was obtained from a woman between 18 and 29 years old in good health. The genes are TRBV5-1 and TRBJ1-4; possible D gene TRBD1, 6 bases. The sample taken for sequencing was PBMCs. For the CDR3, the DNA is TGCGCCAGCAGCAGAACAGACAGGGAAAAACTGTTTTTT. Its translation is CASSRTDREKLFF.